The 14 T cell receptor beta chains listed next were all sequenced from one sample in a study of T cells after yellow fever vaccination. One entry per CDR3 protein, called by TCRdb with MiXCR from the 5' RACE reads. The sample has about 120,000 distinct CDR3 sequences, 8% to 10% seen once. Material: CD8+ T cells sorted from PBMCs, obtained on the day of the yellow fever booster vaccination. The source is a man aged 18 to 30 who received the YFV17D yellow fever vaccine.

The chain couples TRBV9 to TRBJ2-5; 11 positions match TRBD2. CDR1 and CDR2 from the germline V gene are SGDLS and YYNGEE. Trimming removed 0 bases from V and 5 bases from J; junction bases left unmatched: 6. CDR3 length: 16 amino acids. The CDR3 DNA sequence: TGTGCCAGCAGCGTAGGAGCGGTAGCGGGGGGGGAGACCCAGTACTTC. This sequence encodes CASSVGAVAGGETQYF. Full variable domain (outside the CDR3, taken from reference TRBV9 and TRBJ2-5): DSGVTQTPKHLITATGQRVTLRCSPRSGDLSVYWYQQSLDQGLQFLIQYYNGEERAKGNILERFSAQQFPDLHSELNLSSLELGDSALYFCASSVGAVAGGETQYFGPGTRLLVL.

This clonotype was observed a handful of times. The chain combines TRBV6-6 with TRBJ1-2; D may be TRBD1 (5 bases). Trimming cost V 2 bases and J 9 bases, with 13 bases left between them. Germline values: CDR1 MNHNY, CDR2 SVGAGI (reference sequence). The CDR3 is made up of 13 amino acids. The CDR3, as DNA: TGTGCCAGCAGTTACACGGACGGGGGTCGCTACACCTTC. It is translated as CASSYTDGGRYTF.

This clonotype has more than one count but fewer than ten. The rearrangement links TRBV9 to TRBJ1-3; 8 positions match TRBD1. The V gene end was trimmed by 4 bases and the J gene end by 4 bases; junction bases not matched to a gene: 4. The CDR3 has 14 residues. Germline CDR1 SGDLS, CDR2 YYNGEE. The CDR3 DNA follows: TGTGCCAGCAGCCTTACAGGGGGAGGAAACACCATATATTTT. This codes for CASSLTGGGNTIYF.

The genes are TRBV27 and TRBJ2-7; 8 nucleotides align to TRBD2. CDR3 length equals 15 residues. Germline assignment: CDR1 MNHEY and CDR2 SMNVEV (reference sequence). J was trimmed by 2 bases and V by 5 bases; bases with no gene match: 8. For the CDR3, the DNA is TGTGCCAGCAGTCCCGTGGTAGCGGGGCCCTACGAGCAGTACTTC. Translating gives CASSPVVAGPYEQYF.

The V and J genes are TRBV11-2 and TRBJ2-1, with a tentative D call TRBD1 (5 bases). The CDR3 is 15 residues long. The ends were cut back, 0 bases at V and 7 bases at J, with 13 bases in the middle. The germline gives CDR1 SGHAT, CDR2 FQNNGV. The CDR3 DNA sequence: TGTGCCAGCAGCTTAGATGGGGCAGTCGGGAATGAGCAGTTCTTC. This sequence encodes CASSLDGAVGNEQFF. The complete variable domain, with remaining parts taken from reference TRBV11-2 and TRBJ2-1, reads EAGVAQSPRYKIIEKRQSVAFWCNPISGHATLYWYQQILGQGPKLLIQFQNNGVVDDSQLPKDRFSAERLKGVDSTLKIQPAKLEDSAVYLCASSLDGAVGNEQFFGPGTRLTVL.

This clonotype was seen many times. The chain carries TRBV28 and TRBJ2-1; possible D gene TRBD2, 6 bases. V was pared by 3 bases and J by 4 bases, with 13 bases between. CDR1 is MDHEN and CDR2 is SYDVKM in the germline V gene. The CDR3 contains 15 residues. CDR3 sequence (DNA): TGTGCCAGCAGTTTGCGGGGCGCGGGGTACAATGAGCAGTTCTTC. It encodes CASSLRGAGYNEQFF.

The CDR3 region is CASTFSGSYGYTF. CDR3 sequence (DNA): TGTGCCAGCACCTTCTCTGGGTCCTATGGCTACACCTTC. The chain is built from TRBV6-2 or TRBV6-3 and TRBJ1-2; D call uncertain. Germline CDR1 reads MNHEY; CDR2 reads SVGEGT. This CDR3 region has 13 residues. V lost 7 bases to trimming and J lost 4 bases, with 13 bases between them.

Only a few counts were recorded for this clonotype. This rearrangement joins TRBV7-9 to TRBJ2-1; weak D call: TRBD1 (6 bases). The V gene lost 4 bases and the J gene lost 4 bases, with 11 bases spanning the gap. Germline lookup yields CDR1 SEHNR and CDR2 FQNEAQ (reference sequence). The CDR3 length is 14 residues. Here the CDR3 reads CASSWAGTYNEQFF. The CDR3 DNA is TGTGCCAGCAGCTGGGCCGGGACATACAATGAGCAGTTCTTC.

The chain links TRBV11-2 to TRBJ2-3, with 9 bases lining up with TRBD1. The CDR3 is 15 residues long. The J segment lost 4 bases and the V segment lost 1 base, leaving 3 bases of the junction unmatched. Germline CDR1 is SGHAT and CDR2 is FQNNGV. The CDR3 region is CASSLVTGGSDTQYF. DNA for the CDR3: TGTGCCAGCAGCTTAGTGACAGGGGGTTCAGATACGCAGTATTTT.

This clonotype was found many times. J is TRBJ2-7 and V is TRBV29-1; no firm D call. The length of the CDR3 is 9 residues. Per the germline V gene, CDR1 is SQVTM and CDR2 is ANQGSEA. The CDR3 DNA is TGCACCAGAAGGGACGAGCAGTACGTC. Its protein is CTRRDEQYV.

This chain joins TRBV4-3 and TRBJ2-1, with no clear D. V lost 0 bases to trimming and J lost 9 bases, with 15 bases between them. The V gene's germline CDR1 is LGHNA and CDR2 YSLEER. The CDR3 runs 15 residues. This chain's CDR3 is CASSQDLSWVGEQFF. For the CDR3, the DNA is TGCGCCAGCAGCCAAGACCTTAGCTGGGTTGGTGAGCAGTTCTTC.

This clonotype appeared a few times. The chain recombines TRBV7-6 with TRBJ1-2; a possible D gene is TRBD1 (6 bases). CDR1 and CDR2 from the germline V gene are SGHVS and FNYEAQ. Trimming removed 1 base from V and 3 bases from J, with 18 bases in between. This CDR3 comprises 17 residues. The chain's CDR3 is CASSLGQGLQAYYGYTF. The CDR3 DNA is TGTGCCAGCAGCTTAGGGCAGGGGCTTCAGGCCTACTATGGCTACACCTTC.

The chain couples TRBV11-1 to TRBJ2-2; no firm D call. This CDR3 is 15 amino acids long. Looked up from germline, CDR1 is SGHAT and CDR2 is FQDESV (reference sequence). Trimming left V 3 bases short and J 4 bases short, with 12 bases between. The CDR3 spells CASSFAGFSTGELFF. The DNA of the CDR3 is TGTGCCAGCAGCTTCGCCGGGTTTAGCACCGGGGAGCTGTTTTTT.

The chain employs TRBV5-1 and TRBJ2-1, with 7 bases matching TRBD1. Trimming cost V 4 bases and J 8 bases; bases outside gene matches: 12. Germline V gene sequence: CDR1 SGHRS, CDR2 YFSETQ. This CDR3 is built from 15 residues. The DNA of the CDR3 is TGCGCCAGCAGCCGGCCGACAGGGTATGCGGATGAGCAGTTCTTC. As protein: CASSRPTGYADEQFF.